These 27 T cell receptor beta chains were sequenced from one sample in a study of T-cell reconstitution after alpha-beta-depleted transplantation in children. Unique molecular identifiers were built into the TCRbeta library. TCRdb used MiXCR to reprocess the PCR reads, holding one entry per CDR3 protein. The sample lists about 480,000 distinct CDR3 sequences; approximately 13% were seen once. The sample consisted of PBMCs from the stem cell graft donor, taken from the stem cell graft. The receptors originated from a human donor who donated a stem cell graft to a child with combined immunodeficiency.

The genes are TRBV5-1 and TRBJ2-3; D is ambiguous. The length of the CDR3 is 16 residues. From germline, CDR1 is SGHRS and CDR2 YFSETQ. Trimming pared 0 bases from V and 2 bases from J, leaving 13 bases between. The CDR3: CASSLARDPLTDTQYF. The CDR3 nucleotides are TGCGCCAGCAGCTTGGCCCGCGACCCCCTCACAGATACGCAGTATTTT.

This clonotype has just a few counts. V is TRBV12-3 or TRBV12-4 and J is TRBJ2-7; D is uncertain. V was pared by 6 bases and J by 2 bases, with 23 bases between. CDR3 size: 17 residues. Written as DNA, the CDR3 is TGTGCCAGCAGCATCTCTCCCCCCGCGGACCGACCCTACGAGCAGTACTTC. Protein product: CASSISPPADRPYEQYF.

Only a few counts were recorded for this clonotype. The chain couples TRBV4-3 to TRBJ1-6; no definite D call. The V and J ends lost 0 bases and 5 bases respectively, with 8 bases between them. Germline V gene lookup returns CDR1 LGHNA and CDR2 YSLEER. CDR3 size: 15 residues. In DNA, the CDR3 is TGCGCCAGCAGCCAAGAATTATATAATAATTCACCCCTCCACTTT. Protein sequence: CASSQELYNNSPLHF.

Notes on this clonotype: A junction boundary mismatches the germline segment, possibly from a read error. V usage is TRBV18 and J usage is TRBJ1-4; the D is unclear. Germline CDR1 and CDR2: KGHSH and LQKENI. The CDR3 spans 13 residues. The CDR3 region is CASSPLSNEKLFF. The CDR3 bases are TGTGCCAGCTCACCGCTTTCTAACGAAAAACTGTTTTTT.

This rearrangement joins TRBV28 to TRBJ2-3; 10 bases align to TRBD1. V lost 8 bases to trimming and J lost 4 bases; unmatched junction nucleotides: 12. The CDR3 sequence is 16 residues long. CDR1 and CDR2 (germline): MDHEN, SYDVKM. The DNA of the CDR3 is TGTGCCAGCCAGTCCCTCGGGACAGGGGAGGCAGATACGCAGTATTTT. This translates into CASQSLGTGEADTQYF.

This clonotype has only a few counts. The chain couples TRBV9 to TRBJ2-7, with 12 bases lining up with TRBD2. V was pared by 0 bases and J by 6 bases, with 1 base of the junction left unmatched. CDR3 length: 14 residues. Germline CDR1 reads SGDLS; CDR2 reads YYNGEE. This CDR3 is CASSVGLAGVEQYF. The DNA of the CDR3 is TGTGCCAGCAGCGTAGGACTAGCGGGGGTCGAGCAGTACTTC.

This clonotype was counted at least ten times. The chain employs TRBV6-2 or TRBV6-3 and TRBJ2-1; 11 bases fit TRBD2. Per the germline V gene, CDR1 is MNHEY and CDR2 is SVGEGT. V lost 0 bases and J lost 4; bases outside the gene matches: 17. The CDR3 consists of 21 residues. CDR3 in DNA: TGTGCCAGCAGTTACTCGAAAGGGCGCGTAACTAGCGGGAGTAGTTACAATGAGCAGTTCTTC. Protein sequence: CASSYSKGRVTSGSSYNEQFF.

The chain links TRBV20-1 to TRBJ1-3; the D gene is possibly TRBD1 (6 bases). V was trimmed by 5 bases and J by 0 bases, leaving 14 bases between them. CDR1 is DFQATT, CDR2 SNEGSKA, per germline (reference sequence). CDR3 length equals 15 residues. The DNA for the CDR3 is TGCAGTGCTGACCCGGGCAGGGGCTCTGGAAACACCATATATTTT. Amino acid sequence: CSADPGRGSGNTIYF.

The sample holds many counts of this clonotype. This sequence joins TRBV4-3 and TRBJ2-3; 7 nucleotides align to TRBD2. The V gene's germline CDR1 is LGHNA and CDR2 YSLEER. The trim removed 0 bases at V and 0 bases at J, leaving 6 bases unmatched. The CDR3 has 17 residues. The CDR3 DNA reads TGCGCCAGCAGCCAAGATTGGCGGGGGACTAGCACAGATACGCAGTATTTT. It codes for CASSQDWRGTSTDTQYF.

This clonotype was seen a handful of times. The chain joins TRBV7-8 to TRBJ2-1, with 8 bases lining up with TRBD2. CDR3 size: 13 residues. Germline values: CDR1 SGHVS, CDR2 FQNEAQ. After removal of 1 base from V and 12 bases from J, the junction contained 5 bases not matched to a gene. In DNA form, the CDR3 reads TGTGCCAGCAGCTTAGGCCGCGGGGGGCGGCAGTTCTTC. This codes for CASSLGRGGRQFF.

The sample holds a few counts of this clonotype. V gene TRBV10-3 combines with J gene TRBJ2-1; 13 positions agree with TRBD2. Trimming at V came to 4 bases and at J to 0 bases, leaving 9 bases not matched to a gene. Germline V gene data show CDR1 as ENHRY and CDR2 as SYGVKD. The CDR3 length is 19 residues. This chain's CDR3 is CAISGGLAGSPNSYNEQFF. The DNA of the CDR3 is TGTGCCATCAGTGGGGGACTAGCGGGAAGCCCCAACTCCTACAATGAGCAGTTCTTC.

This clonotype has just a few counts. The CDR3 sequence: CASSTRDRGLYSNQPQHF. The CDR3 DNA reads as TGTGCCAGTAGCACCCGGGACAGGGGCCTCTATAGCAATCAGCCCCAGCATTTT. This chain links TRBV19 with TRBJ1-5; 10 bases are shared with TRBD1. The CDR3 has 18 residues. CDR1 and CDR2 from the germline V gene are LNHDA and SQIVND (reference sequence). Losses at the gene ends were 6 bases for V and 0 bases for J; bases not matched to a gene: 11.

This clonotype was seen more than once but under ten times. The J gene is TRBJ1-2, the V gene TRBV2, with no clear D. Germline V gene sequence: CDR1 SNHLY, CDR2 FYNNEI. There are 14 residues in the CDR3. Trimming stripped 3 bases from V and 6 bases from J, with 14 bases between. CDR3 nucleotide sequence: TGTGCCAGCAGTGATTTTTTTAGAGTGAATGGCTACACCTTC. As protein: CASSDFFRVNGYTF.

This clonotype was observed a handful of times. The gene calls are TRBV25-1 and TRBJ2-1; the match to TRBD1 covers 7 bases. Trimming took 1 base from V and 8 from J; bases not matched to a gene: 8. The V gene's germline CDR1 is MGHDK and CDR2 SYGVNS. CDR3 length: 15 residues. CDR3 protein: CASSESLTQGDEQFF. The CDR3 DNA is TGTGCCAGCAGTGAATCCCTGACCCAGGGGGATGAGCAGTTCTTC.

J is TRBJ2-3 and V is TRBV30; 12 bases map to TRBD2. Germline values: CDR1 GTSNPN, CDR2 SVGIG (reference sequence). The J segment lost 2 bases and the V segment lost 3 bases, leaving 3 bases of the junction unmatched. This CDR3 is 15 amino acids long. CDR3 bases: TGTGCCTGGAGCAGGACTAGCGGGGCCACAGATACGCAGTATTTT. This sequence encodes CAWSRTSGATDTQYF.

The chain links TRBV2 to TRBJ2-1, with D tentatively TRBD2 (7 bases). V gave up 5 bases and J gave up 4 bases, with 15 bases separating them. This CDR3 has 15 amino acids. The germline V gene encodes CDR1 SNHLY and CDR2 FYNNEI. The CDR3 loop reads CASSQRRGGYNEQFF. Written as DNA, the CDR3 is TGTGCCAGCAGTCAGCGGAGGGGGGGATACAATGAGCAGTTCTTC.

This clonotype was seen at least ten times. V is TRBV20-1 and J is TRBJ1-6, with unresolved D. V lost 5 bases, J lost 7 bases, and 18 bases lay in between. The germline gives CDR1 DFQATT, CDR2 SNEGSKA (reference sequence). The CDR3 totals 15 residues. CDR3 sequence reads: CSAPTAERANSPLHF. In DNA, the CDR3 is TGCAGTGCTCCGACCGCGGAACGTGCCAATTCACCCCTCCACTTT.

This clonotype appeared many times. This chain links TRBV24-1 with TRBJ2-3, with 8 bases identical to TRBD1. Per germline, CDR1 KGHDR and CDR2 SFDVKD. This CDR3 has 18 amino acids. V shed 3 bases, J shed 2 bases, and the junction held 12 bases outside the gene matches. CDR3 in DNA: TGTGCCACCAGTGATCCAATCCGACAGGGGTCATACACAGATACGCAGTATTTT. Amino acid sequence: CATSDPIRQGSYTDTQYF.

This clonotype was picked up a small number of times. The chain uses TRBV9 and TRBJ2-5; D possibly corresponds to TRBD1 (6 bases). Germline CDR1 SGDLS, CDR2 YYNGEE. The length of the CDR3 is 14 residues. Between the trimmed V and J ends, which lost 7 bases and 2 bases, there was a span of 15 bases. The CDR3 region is CASGLGGEQETQYF. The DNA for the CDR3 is TGTGCCAGCGGCCTAGGGGGAGAACAAGAGACCCAGTACTTC.

The CDR3 sequence: CASTEGASYNEQFF. The CDR3 coding sequence is TGTGCCAGCACCGAGGGTGCCTCCTACAATGAGCAGTTCTTC. The chain couples TRBV12-3 or TRBV12-4 to TRBJ2-1, with D possibly being TRBD2 (5 bases). The V end was cut by 7 bases, the J end by 0 bases, with 10 bases between. The CDR3 runs 14 residues.

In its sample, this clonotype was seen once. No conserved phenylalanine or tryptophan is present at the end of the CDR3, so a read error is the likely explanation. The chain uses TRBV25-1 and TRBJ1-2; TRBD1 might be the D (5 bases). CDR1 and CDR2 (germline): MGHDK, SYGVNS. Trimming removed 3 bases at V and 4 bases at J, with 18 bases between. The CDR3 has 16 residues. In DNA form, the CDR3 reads TGTGCCAGCAGTGAGCGGGACGCCGGCCGGTTCTATGGCTACACCTGC. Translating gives CASSERDAGRFYGYTC.

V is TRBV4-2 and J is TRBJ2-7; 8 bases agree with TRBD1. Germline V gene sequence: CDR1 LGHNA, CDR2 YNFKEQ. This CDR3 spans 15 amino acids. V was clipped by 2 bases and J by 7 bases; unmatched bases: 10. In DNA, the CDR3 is TGTGCCAGCAGCCAACAGGTCAGGGGGCGCCGGGAGCAGTACTTC. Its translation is CASSQQVRGRREQYF.

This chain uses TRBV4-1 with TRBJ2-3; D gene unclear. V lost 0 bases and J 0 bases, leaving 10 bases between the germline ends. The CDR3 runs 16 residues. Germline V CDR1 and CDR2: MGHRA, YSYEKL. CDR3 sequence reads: CASSQDGSTSTDTQYF. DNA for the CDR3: TGCGCCAGCAGCCAAGACGGCAGTACTAGCACAGATACGCAGTATTTT.

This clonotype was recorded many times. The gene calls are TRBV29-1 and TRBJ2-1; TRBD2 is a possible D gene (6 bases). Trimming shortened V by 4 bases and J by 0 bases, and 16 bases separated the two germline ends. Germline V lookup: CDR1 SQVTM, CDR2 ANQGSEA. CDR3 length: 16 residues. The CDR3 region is CSVVGSSVSSYNEQFF. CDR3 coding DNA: TGCAGCGTTGTTGGGTCTAGCGTAAGCTCCTACAATGAGCAGTTCTTC.

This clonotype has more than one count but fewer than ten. The CDR3 loop is CASSRPEVSNYGYTF. CDR3 sequence (DNA): TGTGCCAGCAGCCGGCCCGAGGTCTCTAACTATGGCTACACCTTC. The chain uses TRBV6-1 and TRBJ1-2; unclear D gene. The CDR3 runs 15 residues. The germline CDR1 and CDR2 sequences are MNHNS and SASEGT. Trimming stripped 6 bases from V and 0 bases from J, with 14 bases between.

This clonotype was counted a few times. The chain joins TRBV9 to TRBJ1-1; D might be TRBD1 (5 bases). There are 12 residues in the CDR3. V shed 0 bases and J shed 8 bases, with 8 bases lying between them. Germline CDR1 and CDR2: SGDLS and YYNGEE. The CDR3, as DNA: TGTGCCAGCAGCGTAGACGGGGCAGAAGCTTTCTTT. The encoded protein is CASSVDGAEAFF.

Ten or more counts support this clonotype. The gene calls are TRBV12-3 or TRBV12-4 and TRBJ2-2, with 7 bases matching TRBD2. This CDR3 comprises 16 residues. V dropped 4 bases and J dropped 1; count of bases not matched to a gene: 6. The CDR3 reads CASSSWAGVNTGELFF. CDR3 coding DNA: TGTGCCAGCAGTTCCTGGGCGGGGGTGAACACCGGGGAGCTGTTTTTT.